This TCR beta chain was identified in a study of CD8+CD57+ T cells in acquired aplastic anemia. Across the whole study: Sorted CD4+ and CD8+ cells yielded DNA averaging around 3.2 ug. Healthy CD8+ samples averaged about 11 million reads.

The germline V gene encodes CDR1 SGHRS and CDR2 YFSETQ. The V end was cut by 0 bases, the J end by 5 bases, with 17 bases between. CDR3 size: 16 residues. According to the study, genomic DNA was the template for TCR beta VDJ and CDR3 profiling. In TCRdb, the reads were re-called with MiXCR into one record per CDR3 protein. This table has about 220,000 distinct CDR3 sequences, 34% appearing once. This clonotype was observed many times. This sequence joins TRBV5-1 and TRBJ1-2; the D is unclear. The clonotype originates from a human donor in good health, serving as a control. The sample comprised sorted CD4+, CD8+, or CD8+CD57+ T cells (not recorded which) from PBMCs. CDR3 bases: TGCGCCAGCAGCTTGGCTGTGTCGGCAGAGATATATGGCTACACCTTC. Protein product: CASSLAVSAEIYGYTF.